The clone carrying this T cell receptor (beta chain) was seen just once. With 4 bases removed from V and 8 bases from J, the gap between germline ends came to 18 bases. Germline-derived CDR1 and CDR2 are SGDLS and YYNGEE. CDR3 length equals 14 residues. Method: immunoSEQ multiplex PCR; TCRdb's copy keeps in-frame clones and lacks some. This sample has about 77,000 clones, with approximately 91% found just once. This specimen comes from a study of T cell changes during pregnancy in multiple sclerosis. The receptor was derived from a female donor with multiple sclerosis, enrolled in a pregnancy study. The rearrangement uses TRBV9 and TRBJ1-2, with a tentative D call TRBD1 (5 bases). The sample in question was peripheral blood, obtained before pregnancy. The CDR3 sequence: CASSPDSLFRGYTF. The CDR3 DNA reads TGTGCCAGCAGCCCAGACAGCCTCTTCAGGGGCTACACCTTC.